This T cell receptor beta chain was sequenced in a study of cytomegalovirus exposure and HLA in healthy donors. Across the whole study: The platform used for the roughly 130 validation repertoires matched that of the roughly 670 first-cohort repertoires, a later analysis reported.

Donors were drawn from the approximately 110-subject validation cohort, separate from the approximately 640-subject first cohort. General study results and limits: The study flagged 150 to 200 TCR beta chains as cytomegalovirus-associated.

The CDR3 loop spans 15 amino acids. The trim removed 3 bases at V and 2 bases at J, leaving 3 bases unmatched. The V gene's germline CDR1 is MGHRA and CDR2 YSYEKL. Sequenced by immunoSEQ multiplex PCR; TCRdb stores in-frame clones only, minus some. Here the sample spans fewer than 250,000 clones, approximately 90% being singletons. Of note for this clone: Its antigen is currently unknown.

The chain has TRBV4-1 and TRBJ2-7; 11 nucleotides agree with TRBD2. The sample comprised PBMCs. The TCR comes from a man aged 18 to 30 in good health and CMV-seronegative. CDR3 nucleotides: TGCGCCAGCAGCCAGTCGGGACTAGCGGCCTACGAGCAGTACTTC. The encoded protein is CASSQSGLAAYEQYF.